The 27 T cell receptor beta chains listed next were all sequenced from one sample in a study of blood T cells in healthy people across ages. The use of a sample-barcoded 5' primer and a J-beta primer mix characterized a second PCR of roughly 6 to 12 cycles. MiXCR, run by TCRdb on the 5' RACE reads, gives a single entry per CDR3 protein. Here the sample spans fewer than 2,000,000 distinct CDR3 sequences, about two fifths being singletons. The sample consisted of blood. The receptors stem from a human donor in good health.

This clonotype was seen a few times. This chain joins TRBV15 and TRBJ1-1; 7 positions match TRBD1. CDR1 and CDR2 from the germline V gene are LNHNV and YYDKDF (reference sequence). V lost 4 bases to trimming and J lost 0 bases; unmatched junction nucleotides: 5. The CDR3 is made up of 15 amino acids. The CDR3 DNA sequence: TGTGCCACCAGCACAAACAGGGGATTGAACACTGAAGCTTTCTTT. Translating it yields CATSTNRGLNTEAFF.

This chain uses TRBV7-2 with TRBJ2-7; D is perhaps TRBD2 (5 bases). The CDR3 covers 15 residues. Germline assignment: CDR1 SGHTA and CDR2 FQGNSA. The V and J ends lost 4 bases and 5 bases respectively, with 18 bases between them. CDR3: CASSSNPTRPDEQYF. CDR3 bases: TGTGCCAGCAGCTCTAACCCCACTAGGCCCGACGAGCAGTACTTC.

Points on this clonotype: Germline is not matched at one junction end, which may reflect a read error. J is TRBJ2-6 and V is TRBV7-2, with a possible D match to TRBD1 (5 bases). Germline loops: CDR1 SGHTA, CDR2 FQGNSA. This CDR3 is built from 13 residues. The chain's CDR3 is CASPWTGANVLTF. The CDR3 nucleotides read TGCGCCAGCCCTTGGACAGGGGCCAACGTCCTGACTTTC.

Of note for this clonotype: The junction shows a germline mismatch at one end, possibly a read error. This chain uses TRBV5-1 with TRBJ2-7; D perhaps matches TRBD2 (6 bases). The CDR3 sequence is 14 residues long. CDR1 and CDR2 from the germline V gene are SGHRS and YFSETQ. This CDR3 reads CASTETTSSYEQYF. In DNA, the CDR3 is TGCGCCAGCACAGAAACTACTAGCTCCTACGAACAGTACTTC.

The CDR3 spells CASGDTNQPQHF. The CDR3 DNA sequence: TGTGCCAGCGGGGACACGAATCAGCCCCAGCATTTT. The chain joins TRBV12-3 or TRBV12-4 to TRBJ1-5; TRBD1 is a possible D gene (6 bases). CDR3 length: 12 residues. Trimming removed 8 bases at V and 4 bases at J, with 9 bases between.

V is TRBV27 and J is TRBJ2-6; TRBD1 is a possible D gene (6 bases). Germline CDR1 is MNHEY and CDR2 is SMNVEV (reference sequence). The CDR3 loop spans 16 amino acids. V dropped 4 bases and J dropped 2 bases, with 12 bases sitting between them. CDR3 nucleotides: TGTGCCAGCAGTTCTTTGGACAGTACTGGGGCCAACGTCCTGACTTTC. Protein: CASSSLDSTGANVLTF.

The V call is TRBV3-1, the J call TRBJ1-5; the D is unclear. The CDR3 covers 16 residues. The germline gives CDR1 LGHDT, CDR2 YNNKEL (reference sequence). The V end was cut by 1 base, the J end by 9 bases, with 19 bases between. CDR3 sequence (DNA): TGTGCCAGCAGCCAAGGATTGGGCACCCGCAGTGCGCCCCAGCATTTT. Translating it yields CASSQGLGTRSAPQHF. The variable domain in full, completed from reference TRBV3-1 and TRBJ1-5, reads DTAVSQTPKYLVTQMGNDKSIKCEQNLGHDTMYWYKQDSKKFLKIMFSYNNKELIINETVPNRFSPKSPDKAHLNLHINSLELGDSAVYFCASSQGLGTRSAPQHFGDGTRLSIL.

The J gene is TRBJ2-7, the V gene TRBV7-9; TRBD1 agrees at 9 bases. CDR1 SEHNR and CDR2 FQNEAQ come from the germline V gene (reference sequence). V lost 2 bases to trimming and J lost 4 bases; unmatched junction nucleotides: 9. The CDR3 has 16 amino acids. The CDR3 nucleotides are TGTGCCAGCAGCTTAACACAGGGGGCATCTTCGTACGAGCAGTACTTC. Residues: CASSLTQGASSYEQYF.

The rearrangement links TRBV6-4 to TRBJ1-2, with D uncertain. The CDR3 is made up of 9 amino acids. V was shortened by 8 bases and J by 7 bases, with 5 bases between the two germline ends. CDR1 is MRHNA and CDR2 is SNTAGT in the germline V gene. As DNA, the CDR3 is TGTGCCAGCCCTCCTGGCTACACCTTC. Its protein product is CASPPGYTF.

The chain uses TRBV7-2 and TRBJ2-7; 7 bases line up with TRBD1. The junction had 19 bases not matched to a gene; V was cut back by 5 bases and J by 0 bases. Germline V lookup: CDR1 SGHTA, CDR2 FQGNSA. The CDR3 extends over 19 amino acids. The CDR3 DNA reads as TGTGCCAGCAGCCCCCGGGCCGGGACAGCCTTCCTGGGCTCCTACGAGCAGTACTTC. Protein product: CASSPRAGTAFLGSYEQYF.

This clonotype appeared a few times. The chain uses TRBV20-1 and TRBJ1-4, with TRBD1 matching 7 bases. The junction had 8 bases not matched to a gene; V was cut back by 2 bases and J by 8 bases. Germline CDR1 is DFQATT and CDR2 is SNEGSKA (reference sequence). The CDR3 contains 14 residues. CDR3 region: CSARLTPTGEKLFF. Written as DNA, the CDR3 is TGCAGTGCTAGACTCACACCGACAGGGGAAAAACTGTTTTTT.

Only a few counts were recorded for this clonotype. This rearrangement joins TRBV7-2 to TRBJ1-2; maybe TRBD1 (5 bases). Germline CDR1 SGHTA, CDR2 FQGNSA. This CDR3 contains 17 residues. V lost 2 bases to trimming and J lost 4 bases, with 20 bases between them. CDR3 in amino acids: CASSLNLGEGRVYGYTF. The CDR3 DNA follows: TGTGCCAGCAGCTTAAATCTCGGCGAGGGGCGCGTCTATGGCTACACCTTC.

In nucleotides, the CDR3 is TGTGCCAGCAGGGGAAGCGGGGGGCCTTCATACGAGCAGTACTTC. It translates to CASRGSGGPSYEQYF. This chain connects TRBV28 to TRBJ2-5; TRBD2 matches 9 bases. The J call may be faulty, since TRBJ2-7 better matches the DNA end. Germline CDR1 is MDHEN and CDR2 is SYDVKM. This CDR3 contains 15 residues.

This sequence joins TRBV5-1 and TRBJ2-1; no reliable D call. The end of the DNA fits TRBJ2-7 better, so the J call may be wrong. The V gene's germline CDR1 is SGHRS and CDR2 YFSETQ. CDR3 length: 16 amino acids. The CDR3 region has the DNA TGCGCCAGCTTGCCGACGGACGGGTCGAACTACAATGAGCAGTACTTC. The encoded protein is CASLPTDGSNYNEQYF.

This clonotype appeared a few times. The chain has TRBV7-2 and TRBJ2-5; the D gene is possibly TRBD2 (5 bases). The assigned J gene may be wrong: the sequence end matches TRBJ2-7 better. The germline CDR1 and CDR2 sequences are SGHTA and FQGNSA. This CDR3 has 15 residues. The CDR3 region has the DNA TGTGCCAGCAGCTTAGGGTCTAGCAGAACCTACGAGCAGTACTTC. Residues: CASSLGSSRTYEQYF.

This chain links TRBV4-2 with TRBJ2-7, with D perhaps matching TRBD1 or TRBD2 (5 bases each). With 2 bases removed from V and 1 base from J, the gap between germline ends came to 9 bases. Germline V gives CDR1 LGHNA, CDR2 YNFKEQ. The CDR3 covers 14 residues. The CDR3 DNA is TGTGCCAGCAGCCAATCGGGGCTATCCTACGAGCAGTACTTC. This encodes CASSQSGLSYEQYF.

V is TRBV7-9 and J is TRBJ2-1, with a weak D call TRBD1 (5 bases). CDR1 is SEHNR and CDR2 is FQNEAQ in the germline V gene (reference sequence). This CDR3 has 15 residues. V dropped 4 bases and J dropped 3 bases, with 13 bases sitting between them. The CDR3 reads CASSSTMGLYNEQFF. DNA of the CDR3: TGTGCCAGCAGCTCAACGATGGGGCTCTACAATGAGCAGTTCTTC.

The chain joins TRBV12-5 to TRBJ2-3; 7 bases align to TRBD2. The CDR3 runs to 16 residues. CDR1 is LGHNT, CDR2 FRNRAP, per germline. The ends lost 6 bases at V and 3 bases at J; junction bases unmatched: 12. The CDR3 nucleotides read TGTGCTAGTGGCCTGGCGATAGGCGGGGGAACAGATACGCAGTATTTT. It translates to CASGLAIGGGTDTQYF.

A few counts support this clonotype. The chain recombines TRBV20-1 with TRBJ2-1, with TRBD1 identical over 9 bases. Germline V gives CDR1 DFQATT, CDR2 SNEGSKA (reference sequence). The V and J ends lost 6 bases and 8 bases, in that order; junction bases with no gene match: 8. CDR3 length equals 13 residues. DNA for the CDR3: TGCAGTGCAACCGGGACAGGGCACCATGAGCAGTTCTTC. Its protein product is CSATGTGHHEQFF.

This sequence joins TRBV29-1 and TRBJ1-1, with D uncertain. CDR1 is SQVTM, CDR2 ANQGSEA, per germline. Trimming took 6 bases from V and 5 from J, leaving 19 bases between them. The length of the CDR3 is 14 residues. The CDR3 DNA is TGCAGCGTCCGAATCGCCGGACGGGTGACTGAAGCTTTCTTT. It is translated as CSVRIAGRVTEAFF. Full variable domain (outside the CDR3, taken from reference TRBV29-1 and TRBJ1-1): SAVISQKPSRDICQRGTSLTIQCQVDSQVTMMFWYRQQPGQSLTLIATANQGSEATYESGFVIDKFPISRPNLTFSTLTVSNMSPEDSSIYLCSVRIAGRVTEAFFGQGTRLTVV.

V is TRBV29-1 and J is TRBJ1-4, with D hard to call. Germline CDR1 SQVTM, CDR2 ANQGSEA. The CDR3 has 14 residues. V lost 4 bases, J lost 3 bases, and 12 bases lay in between. CDR3: CSVAKIGANEKLFF. CDR3 DNA: TGCAGCGTTGCTAAGATCGGGGCTAATGAAAAACTGTTTTTT.

The chain joins TRBV15 to TRBJ2-1, with 14 bases fitting TRBD2. With 8 bases clipped from V and 9 bases from J, the junction kept 3 bases outside the gene matches. From germline, CDR1 is LNHNV and CDR2 YYDKDF (reference sequence). There are 13 residues in the CDR3. The CDR3 DNA follows: TGTGCCACCGGGACTAGCGGGGGTCCTGAGCAGTTCTTC. Residues: CATGTSGGPEQFF.

The chain carries TRBV27 and TRBJ1-2, with TRBD1 matching 7 bases. The germline V gene encodes CDR1 MNHEY and CDR2 SMNVEV (reference sequence). The CDR3 totals 14 residues. The V and J ends lost 5 bases and 4 bases, in that order; junction bases with no gene match: 7. The CDR3 region has the DNA TGTGCCAGCAGTCCGAATAACAGGGGCTATGGCTACACCTTC. This sequence encodes CASSPNNRGYGYTF.

The V gene is TRBV6-2 or TRBV6-3, the J gene TRBJ1-1, with 9 bases fitting TRBD1. Trimming cost V 6 bases and J 3 bases; bases outside gene matches: 8. CDR1 is MNHEY and CDR2 is SVGEGT in the germline V gene. This CDR3 comprises 15 residues. The DNA for the CDR3 is TGTGCCAGCAGGCCTAACAGGGGGCTGTACACTGAAGCTTTCTTT. Translating it yields CASRPNRGLYTEAFF.

This sequence joins TRBV19 and TRBJ2-7; a possible D gene is TRBD1 (6 bases). In germline, CDR1 is LNHDA, CDR2 SQIVND (reference sequence). This CDR3 has 14 amino acids. Trimming took 6 bases from V and 7 from J, leaving 19 bases between them. CDR3 in amino acids: CASSPTGSWGEQYF. The CDR3 DNA sequence: TGTGCCAGTAGCCCGACAGGCAGCTGGGGGGAGCAGTACTTC. Full variable domain (outside the CDR3, taken from reference TRBV19 and TRBJ2-7): DGGITQSPKYLFRKEGQNVTLSCEQNLNHDAMYWYRQDPGQGLRLIYYSQIVNDFQKGDIAEGYSVSREKKESFPLTVTSAQKNPTAFYLCASSPTGSWGEQYFGPGTRLTVT.

The CDR3 DNA follows: TGTGCCAGTAGTCCCGGGACAGGAAAAATGAACACTGAAGCTTTCTTT. It encodes CASSPGTGKMNTEAFF. V is TRBV19 and J is TRBJ1-1, with 8 bases lining up with TRBD1. CDR1 is LNHDA and CDR2 is SQIVND in the germline V gene (reference sequence). The junction had 8 bases not matched to a gene; V was cut back by 5 bases and J by 0 bases. The CDR3 spans 16 residues.

In nucleotides, the CDR3 is TGTGCCAGCAAAACGGGCAGGGACATAGAGACCCAGTACTTC. Translation: CASKTGRDIETQYF. V and J are TRBV2 and TRBJ2-5, with D perhaps matching TRBD1 (6 bases). Trimming left V 7 bases short and J 4 bases short, with 16 bases between. The CDR3 runs 14 residues. Per germline, CDR1 SNHLY and CDR2 FYNNEI.